A single sample is the source of the 20 T cell receptor beta chains below, sequenced in a study of glioma-infiltrating T cells after dendritic cell vaccination. Using immunoSEQ multiplex PCR, the repertoire was profiled, and TCRdb retains in-frame clones only, with some absent. The sample yields about 76,000 clones, around 87% seen once. Time point noted: after dendritic cell vaccination, including at tumor progression/relapse. Sequenced material: blood, taken after dendritic cell vaccination. The receptor set was obtained from a human donor with glioblastoma.

Worth noting for this clone: One end of the junction varies from germline; a read error may be responsible. V is TRBV7-9 and J is TRBJ2-1, with 11 bases identical to TRBD2. The germline V gene encodes CDR1 SEHNR and CDR2 FQNEAQ (reference sequence). The CDR3 consists of 15 residues. CDR3 DNA: TGTGCCAGCAGCCTAGCGGGAGGCCCCTACAATGAGCAGTTCTTC. This codes for CASSLAGGPYNEQFF.

This clone has only one observation. The CDR3: CASSYVGGTSQETQYF. CDR3 DNA: TGTGCCAGCAGTTACGTTGGTGGAACTAGCCAAGAGACCCAGTACTTC. V gene TRBV6-6 combines with J gene TRBJ2-5; tentative D call: TRBD2 (5 bases). V lost 2 bases and J 1 base, leaving 14 bases between the germline ends. Germline values: CDR1 MNHNY, CDR2 SVGAGI (reference sequence). This CDR3 spans 16 amino acids.

The CDR3 protein is CASSYSRAGNTIYF. Written as DNA, the CDR3 is TGTGCCAGCAGTTACTCGAGGGCTGGAAACACCATATATTTT. This chain joins TRBV6-5 and TRBJ1-3; D not resolved. The CDR3 extends over 14 amino acids. Trimming left V 0 bases short and J 2 bases short, with 5 bases between. Germline V CDR1 and CDR2: MNHEY, SVGAGI.

The V and J genes are TRBV15 and TRBJ2-1, with 9 bases fitting TRBD1. V dropped 4 bases and J dropped 7; count of bases not matched to a gene: 14. Germline loops: CDR1 LNHNV, CDR2 YYDKDF (reference sequence). The CDR3 sequence is 17 residues long. CDR3 residues: CATSIMGPGQGTNEQFF. The CDR3 DNA reads as TGTGCCACCAGCATAATGGGACCGGGACAGGGTACTAATGAGCAGTTCTTC. Based on the CDR3 plus reference TRBV15 and TRBJ2-1, the full variable domain is DAMVIQNPRYQVTQFGKPVTLSCSQTLNHNVMYWYQQKSSQAPKLLFHYYDKDFNNEADTPDNFQSRRPNTSFCFLDIRSPGLGDTAMYLCATSIMGPGQGTNEQFFGPGTRLTVL.

The rearrangement joins TRBV10-3 to TRBJ2-5; TRBD1 is a possible D gene (6 bases). The CDR3 runs 14 residues. Germline-derived CDR1 and CDR2 are ENHRY and SYGVKD. Trimming pared 6 bases from V and 1 base from J, leaving 12 bases between. The CDR3 DNA follows: TGTGCCATCAGCCCACAGGGAGCCCAAGAGACCCAGTACTTC. The encoded protein is CAISPQGAQETQYF.

CDR3 residues: CASSQALPGLARDEQFF. The CDR3 DNA is TGTGCCAGCAGCCAAGCTCTTCCGGGACTAGCGAGGGATGAGCAGTTCTTC. The chain is built from TRBV4-2 and TRBJ2-1; 10 positions agree with TRBD2. CDR3 length: 17 residues. Trimming removed 1 base from V and 8 bases from J; junction bases left unmatched: 11. CDR1 LGHNA and CDR2 YNFKEQ come from the germline V gene.

This clone has just one count. The V gene is TRBV6-5, the J gene TRBJ2-2; possible D gene TRBD1, 5 bases. Germline CDR1 reads MNHEY; CDR2 reads SVGAGI. The ends were cut back, 2 bases at V and 5 bases at J, with 9 bases in the middle. This CDR3 has 14 amino acids. This CDR3 is CASSYGAWTGELFF. DNA of the CDR3: TGTGCCAGCAGTTACGGGGCCTGGACCGGGGAGCTGTTTTTT.

This clone was counted only a few times. In nucleotides, the CDR3 is TGTGCCATCAGTGATTATGGACAGGGGGGTTCCTACGAGCAGTACTTC. This gives the protein CAISDYGQGGSYEQYF. The chain carries TRBV10-3 and TRBJ2-7, with TRBD1 matching 10 bases. Germline V gives CDR1 ENHRY, CDR2 SYGVKD. The CDR3 runs to 16 residues. Germline trimming cut 3 bases from V and 1 base from J; bases unmatched to any gene: 6.

The chain couples TRBV6-5 to TRBJ1-1; D is undetermined. Germline lookup yields CDR1 MNHEY and CDR2 SVGAGI. This CDR3 spans 14 amino acids. Trimming took off 6 bases at V and 1 base at J, with 12 bases between the two ends. The DNA of the CDR3 is TGTGCCAGCAGACGAGACAATCAGAACACTGAAGCTTTCTTT. It translates to CASRRDNQNTEAFF.

In DNA, the CDR3 is TGTGCCAGCAGCTTAGAGGGGACAGCTTCCTACGAGCAGTACTTC. Translated: CASSLEGTASYEQYF. V is TRBV11-1 and J is TRBJ2-7; TRBD1 matches 7 bases. With 1 base clipped from V and 1 base from J, the junction kept 4 bases outside the gene matches. Germline loops: CDR1 SGHAT, CDR2 FQDESV (reference sequence). The CDR3 is 15 amino acids. The variable domain in full, completed from reference TRBV11-1 and TRBJ2-7, reads EAEVAQSPRYKITEKSQAVAFWCDPISGHATLYWYRQILGQGPELLVQFQDESVVDDSQLPKDRFSAERLKGVDSTLKIQPAELGDSAMYLCASSLEGTASYEQYFGPGTRLTVT.

This rearrangement joins TRBV6-6 to TRBJ2-2; 7 bases align to TRBD2. Germline V gene lookup returns CDR1 MNHNY and CDR2 SVGAGI (reference sequence). V was clipped by 5 bases and J by 0 bases; unmatched bases: 6. The length of the CDR3 is 16 residues. The CDR3 loop is CASSPGGLANTGELFF. In nucleotides, the CDR3 is TGTGCCAGCAGTCCGGGAGGACTAGCGAACACCGGGGAGCTGTTTTTT.

This chain connects TRBV21-1 to TRBJ2-2; the table's D call, TRBD2, was not checked against the DNA. TRBV21-1 is annotated as a pseudogene. The CDR3 consists of 12 residues. CDR3 loop: CAIEGRTGELFF. In DNA form, the CDR3 reads TGTGCCATCGAGGGGAGGACCGGGGAGCTGTTTTTT.

The J gene is TRBJ2-3, the V gene TRBV5-1; D is unclear. In germline, CDR1 is SGHRS, CDR2 YFSETQ. This CDR3 is 15 amino acids long. V dropped 0 bases and J dropped 7 bases, with 15 bases sitting between them. The CDR3: CASSLEAPSGYTQYF. The CDR3 DNA follows: TGCGCCAGCAGCTTGGAGGCCCCGTCCGGGTATACGCAGTATTTT. Using reference TRBV5-1 and TRBJ2-3 for the parts outside the CDR3, the full variable domain is KAGVTQTPRYLIKTRGQQVTLSCSPISGHRSVSWYQQTPGQGLQFLFEYFSETQRNKGNFPGRFSGRQFSNSRSEMNVSTLELGDSALYLCASSLEAPSGYTQYFGPGTRLTVL.

This rearrangement joins TRBV6-1 to TRBJ2-3; TRBD2 matches at 8 bases. CDR3 length: 14 residues. Germline CDR1 reads MNHNS; CDR2 reads SASEGT. The junction had 6 bases not matched to a gene; V was cut back by 7 bases and J by 3 bases. The CDR3 coding sequence is TGTGCCAGCACCCTCGGGGGGGCGACAGATACGCAGTATTTT. This codes for CASTLGGATDTQYF.

The gene calls are TRBV15 and TRBJ1-1; D gene unclear. Germline V CDR1 and CDR2: LNHNV, YYDKDF (reference sequence). Trimming cost V 1 base and J 1 base, with 13 bases left between them. The CDR3 length is 16 residues. CDR3 region: CATSRGGRPRNTEAFF. DNA for the CDR3: TGTGCCACCAGCAGAGGTGGCAGGCCCAGGAACACTGAAGCTTTCTTT.

The chain is built from TRBV15 and TRBJ2-1; 7 bases fit TRBD2. Looked up from germline, CDR1 is LNHNV and CDR2 is YYDKDF (reference sequence). There are 16 residues in the CDR3. V was clipped by 2 bases and J by 3 bases; unmatched bases: 7. CDR3 sequence: CATSRRTGGIYNEQFF. CDR3 in DNA: TGTGCCACCAGCAGAAGAACGGGAGGCATCTACAATGAGCAGTTCTTC.

This rearrangement joins TRBV7-6 to TRBJ1-4; TRBD1 matches 9 bases. The germline CDR1 and CDR2 sequences are SGHVS and FNYEAQ. Trimming took 3 bases from V and 8 from J; bases not matched to a gene: 7. The CDR3 sequence is 15 residues long. The CDR3 reads CASSLGTGKREKLFF. Written as DNA, the CDR3 is TGTGCCAGCAGCTTGGGGACAGGGAAAAGAGAAAAACTGTTTTTT.

The chain couples TRBV6-1 to TRBJ2-1, with D maybe TRBD2 (5 bases). The CDR3 runs 15 residues. The V and J ends lost 0 bases and 2 bases respectively, with 8 bases between them. Germline loops: CDR1 MNHNS, CDR2 SASEGT. The CDR3 bases are TGTGCCAGCAGTGAAGCCCGACTACCCTACAATGAGCAGTTCTTC. Its translation: CASSEARLPYNEQFF.

CDR3: CASSHGQGARANEQFF. CDR3 sequence (DNA): TGCGCCAGCAGCCATGGACAGGGGGCGCGGGCCAATGAGCAGTTCTTC. V and J are TRBV4-1 and TRBJ2-1; the match to TRBD1 covers 11 bases. The J segment lost 6 bases and the V segment lost 3 bases, leaving 7 bases of the junction unmatched. This CDR3 contains 16 residues. CDR1 and CDR2 (germline): MGHRA, YSYEKL.

V usage is TRBV29-1 and J usage is TRBJ1-5; the D gene is possibly TRBD1 (5 bases). Per germline, CDR1 SQVTM and CDR2 ANQGSEA. The V gene lost 4 bases and the J gene lost 7 bases, with 23 bases spanning the gap. The CDR3 extends over 16 amino acids. The CDR3 reads CSVVEDLGGSGQPQHF. Here the CDR3 DNA reads TGCAGCGTTGTCGAGGATTTAGGAGGGTCAGGGCAGCCCCAGCATTTT. The full variable domain, rest sourced from reference TRBV29-1 and TRBJ1-5, is SAVISQKPSRDICQRGTSLTIQCQVDSQVTMMFWYRQQPGQSLTLIATANQGSEATYESGFVIDKFPISRPNLTFSTLTVSNMSPEDSSIYLCSVVEDLGGSGQPQHFGDGTRLSIL.